The clone carrying this T cell receptor beta chain has at least ten counts. Its target is not known. Mismatch with germline at one junction end may stem from a read error. RNA transcripts served as the template for amplifying TCR beta CDR3 regions. When the TCR CDR3 underwent first-round RT-PCR, the HTBI primer set was used. MiXCR, run by TCRdb on the multiplex PCR reads, gives a single entry per CDR3 protein. The table records 400,000 to 550,000 distinct CDR3 sequences, roughly 25% of them present only once. The data were obtained in a study of T cells in Graves' hyperthyroidism and ophthalmopathy. Whole-study results and caveats: Patients with ophthalmopathy were separated from those with stable hyperthyroidism by a 13 V-J model.

The CDR3 sequence is 15 residues long. The V gene's germline CDR1 is SSHAT and CDR2 FNYEAQ (reference sequence). The clonotype originates from a woman in her thirties with Graves' ophthalmopathy. The gene calls are TRBV7-7 and TRBJ2-7; 11 positions match TRBD1. Specimen: blood. The CDR3 protein is CASSTGTGGTYEQYF. For the CDR3, the DNA is TGTGCTAGCAGCACAGGGACAGGGGGAACCTACGAGCAGTACTTC.